The next 6 T cell receptor beta chains were all read from a single sample in a study of blood T cell repertoires in COVID-19 (dated by TCRdb to the early 2020s). The library was produced with the immunoSEQ multiplex PCR assay. The table comes from immuneACCESS by way of TCRdb, which keeps in-frame sequences with V and J called. Part of the clones is missing from these tables; in studies checked, under half for an unresolved V gene and the rest for unknown reasons. This sample comprises roughly 350,000 clones, roughly 86% of them detected only once. About 10% of the sample comes from the top ten. Sequencing was performed on peripheral blood. The receptors originated from a woman aged 25 to 39 with COVID-19, enrolled during active disease.

V and J are TRBV9 and TRBJ1-6; no reliable D call. The CDR3 runs to 14 residues. Germline values: CDR1 SGDLS, CDR2 YYNGEE. V was shortened by 2 bases and J by 10 bases, with 13 bases between the two germline ends. The CDR3 DNA reads TGTGCCAGCAGCGTGGACTGGGGTGAATCACCCCTCCACTTT. This sequence encodes CASSVDWGESPLHF.

The chain is built from TRBV25-1 and TRBJ1-2; D possibly corresponds to TRBD1 (5 bases). Trimming took off 3 bases at V and 0 bases at J, with 11 bases between the two ends. The CDR3 runs 15 residues. Germline lookup yields CDR1 MGHDK and CDR2 SYGVNS. Here the CDR3 DNA reads TGTGCCAGCAGTGAGTGGCGGGGGACTAACTATGGCTACACCTTC. Translation: CASSEWRGTNYGYTF.

The genes are TRBV9 and TRBJ2-3, with D tentatively TRBD2 (5 bases). The CDR3 covers 15 residues. Germline CDR1 is SGDLS and CDR2 is YYNGEE. V gave up 0 bases and J gave up 5 bases, with 13 bases separating them. Here the CDR3 DNA reads TGTGCCAGCAGCGTAGGGAACGGGAAGGGAGATACGCAGTATTTT. This encodes CASSVGNGKGDTQYF.

This chain joins TRBV28 and TRBJ2-7; D is possibly TRBD1 (5 bases). This CDR3 comprises 15 residues. V gave up 3 bases and J gave up 2 bases, with 14 bases separating them. In germline, CDR1 is MDHEN, CDR2 SYDVKM. CDR3 DNA sequence: TGTGCCAGCAGTTTTGGTCAGGACATCCCCTACGAGCAGTACTTC. Its protein product is CASSFGQDIPYEQYF.

The genes are TRBV3-1 (or the pseudogene TRBV3-2) and TRBJ2-5; 9 bases agree with TRBD2. The CDR3 consists of 15 residues. With 2 bases clipped from V and 3 bases from J, the junction kept 4 bases outside the gene matches. Germline loops: CDR1 LGHDT, CDR2 YNNKEL (reference sequence). DNA of the CDR3: TGTGCCAGCAGCCAACTAGCGGGAATAAAAGAGACCCAGTACTTC. It encodes CASSQLAGIKETQYF.

This chain links TRBV11-1 with TRBJ2-6, with 7 bases identical to TRBD1. CDR1 and CDR2 (germline): SGHAT, FQDESV (reference sequence). V dropped 5 bases and J dropped 3; count of bases not matched to a gene: 4. The CDR3 is 15 amino acids. The CDR3 DNA sequence: TGTGCCAGCAGCCTCAGACAGGGTGGGGCCAACGTCCTGACTTTC. It encodes CASSLRQGGANVLTF.